These T cell receptor beta chains were read from a single sample in a study of blood T cell repertoires in COVID-19. Assay used: immunoSEQ multiplex PCR; TCRdb lists only in-frame clones, some missing. The sample lists around 170,000 clones; around 86% were seen once. Sequences were obtained from peripheral blood. Source of these receptors: a man between 60 and 70 years old with COVID-19, enrolled during active disease. CDR3s include the opening cysteine and the closing phenylalanine or tryptophan.

>TRBJ1-1|TRBV6-2/TRBV6-3
CASSIRDSEAFF
>TRBJ1-2|TRBV30
CAWNSQGFRGYTF
>TRBJ1-2|TRBV6-5
CASSYSIGRGYTF
>TRBJ2-1|TRBV7-2
CASSLAGQFSNEQFF
>TRBJ1-1|TRBV18
CASSSGVDTEAFF
>TRBJ1-5|TRBV28
CAIRQGSHNNQPQHF
>TRBJ1-6|TRBV5-6
CASRQTSSYNSPLHF
>TRBJ2-1|TRBV7-7
CASSLFGGNEQFF
>TRBJ2-1|TRBV27
CASMGQNLRYNEQFF
>TRBJ2-3|TRBV5-8
CASSLYGGSTDTQYF
>TRBJ2-2|TRBV5-6
CASSRGNTGELFF
>TRBJ2-1|TRBV13
CASSLRTSGRFSYNEQFF
>TRBJ2-4|TRBV12-3/TRBV12-4
CASSQPGNIQYF
>TRBJ1-2|TRBV19
CASRTDGVRGSKSGYTF
>TRBJ1-3|TRBV7-9
CASSLTQGGPGNTIYF
>TRBJ2-5|TRBV9
CASSVGDSGKQETQYF
>TRBJ1-1|TRBV7-2
CASSLNTWNTEAFF
>TRBJ2-2|TRBV9
CASSAEGQSGELFF
>TRBJ1-3|TRBV4-3
CASSQDPLPRNTIYF
>TRBJ2-2|TRBV6-2/TRBV6-3
CASSPGGGTGELFF
>TRBJ1-1|TRBV27
CASSALQGIMNTEAFF
>TRBJ2-7|TRBV5-1
CASGGGAASYEQYF
>TRBJ1-3|TRBV20-1
CSARYGNTIYF
>TRBJ2-4|TRBV7-9
CASSLVAGGPNIQYF
>TRBJ1-5|TRBV7-2
CASSEDRGPGNQPQHF
>TRBJ2-6|TRBV7-9
CASSLQGTSNSGANVLTF
>TRBJ2-7|TRBV4-3
CASSQDVGQGSGEQYF
>TRBJ1-1|TRBV6-5
CASMGGMNTEAFF
>TRBJ2-1|TRBV4-1
CASRRADPYNEQFF
>TRBJ2-5|TRBV9
CASSPGGGVNQETQYF
>TRBJ2-2|TRBV5-4
CASSLAPDRRSTGELFF
>TRBJ1-1|TRBV25-1
CASSTRGGNTEAFF
>TRBJ1-5|TRBV11-2
CASSLGTISNQPQHF
>TRBJ1-6|TRBV7-3
CASSTGIGDSPLHF
>TRBJ1-1|TRBV7-2
CASSSKGHISGEAFF
>TRBJ1-4|TRBV28
CASKAGQGPEKLFF
>TRBJ2-3|TRBV6-1
CASSEGRSTDTQYF
>TRBJ1-5|TRBV10-3
CASGGGTVSNQPQHF
>TRBJ1-3|TRBV6-5
CASSLGQGTGNTIYF
>TRBJ1-2|TRBV15
CATSRGQINYGYTF
>TRBJ2-7|TRBV7-8
CASSQGDRFSDEQYF
>TRBJ2-5|TRBV5-5
CASSLGLTAGETQYF
>TRBJ1-1|TRBV7-3
CASSLIQSSEAFF
>TRBJ2-5|TRBV11-2
CASGTGGFQETQYF
>TRBJ1-2|TRBV5-1
CASSLQVDYGYTF
>TRBJ1-2|TRBV5-6
CASSLPGVGYGYTF
>TRBJ1-1|TRBV18
CASSRTSQAEAFF
>TRBJ2-7|TRBV7-2
CASSLSSGDPYEQYF
>TRBJ1-1|TRBV30
CAWSMTVNTEAFF
>TRBJ1-1|TRBV4-3
CASSQPGQYTEAFF
>TRBJ1-5|TRBV9
CASSGTGGGNQPQHF
>TRBJ1-1|TRBV9
CASSVGPGQGPSRDTEAFF
>TRBJ1-3|TRBV6-6
CASSGTAGNTIYF
>TRBJ1-2|TRBV9
CASSVDEGLSYTF
>TRBJ2-2|TRBV19
CASRRLAGFTGELFF
>TRBJ1-6|TRBV9
CASSPRTGDNSPLHF
>TRBJ1-2|TRBV20-1
CSASLQGEGGYTF
>TRBJ1-5|TRBV4-2
CASSQDHSGQPQHF
>TRBJ1-1|TRBV4-1
CASSQGGTGNTEAFF
>TRBJ1-6|TRBV5-1
CASSEQGRHNSPLHF